A single sample is the source of the 10 T cell receptor beta chains below, sequenced in a study of T cells in Graves' hyperthyroidism and ophthalmopathy. Researchers took RNA transcripts and amplified the TCR beta CDR3 regions from them. The TCR CDR3 first-round RT-PCR relied on the HTBI primer set. TCRdb redid the calling of the multiplex PCR reads with MiXCR, one entry per CDR3 protein. The sample includes 410,000 or so distinct CDR3 sequences, roughly 14% of them seen just once. The sample was blood. The receptors originated from a man aged 18 to 29 with Graves' ophthalmopathy.

The chain carries TRBV9 and TRBJ2-7; tentatively, D is TRBD2 (5 bases). CDR3 length equals 14 residues. Germline CDR1 reads SGDLS; CDR2 reads YYNGEE. The V end was cut by 5 bases, the J end by 5 bases, with 17 bases between. Written as DNA, the CDR3 is TGTGCCAGCAGTGAAGAAGGAGGATTCCACGAGCAGTACTTC. It codes for CASSEEGGFHEQYF.

This clonotype was seen many times. The J gene is TRBJ1-3, the V gene TRBV30; D gene ambiguous. Per germline, CDR1 GTSNPN and CDR2 SVGIG (reference sequence). Trimming left V 8 bases short and J 8 bases short, with 13 bases between. The length of the CDR3 is 11 residues. The CDR3 sequence: CARQILDTIYF. In nucleotides, the CDR3 is TGTGCCAGGCAAATCCTGGACACCATATATTTT.

This clonotype was counted a few times. This chain links TRBV5-1 with TRBJ2-7, with 12 bases lining up with TRBD2. V was clipped by 0 bases and J by 9 bases; unmatched bases: 19. The CDR3 sequence is 19 residues long. Germline-derived CDR1 and CDR2 are SGHRS and YFSETQ. The CDR3, as DNA: TGCGCCAGCAGCTTGGCCCCCGGACTAGCGGGGAGCAACTCTCGGGTGCAGTACTTC. Translation gives CASSLAPGLAGSNSRVQYF. Together with reference TRBV5-1 and TRBJ2-7, the CDR3 gives the full variable domain: KAGVTQTPRYLIKTRGQQVTLSCSPISGHRSVSWYQQTPGQGLQFLFEYFSETQRNKGNFPGRFSGRQFSNSRSEMNVSTLELGDSALYLCASSLAPGLAGSNSRVQYFGPGTRLTVT.

There are many counts of this clonotype. The gene calls are TRBV20-1 and TRBJ2-1; 7 bases agree with TRBD2. The CDR3 extends over 16 amino acids. Trimming took 3 bases from V and 0 from J; bases not matched to a gene: 8. Germline V gives CDR1 DFQATT, CDR2 SNEGSKA (reference sequence). This CDR3 is CSASPIGGSSYNEQFF. CDR3 sequence (DNA): TGCAGTGCTAGCCCAATCGGGGGGAGCTCCTACAATGAGCAGTTCTTC.

This clonotype was seen repeatedly, ten times or more. The J gene is TRBJ1-5, the V gene TRBV2; D is uncertain. V was cut by 4 bases and J by 3 bases, with 4 bases left in between. Germline lookup yields CDR1 SNHLY and CDR2 FYNNEI. The CDR3 consists of 12 residues. CDR3 in amino acids: CASSGHNQPQHF. The CDR3 DNA is TGTGCCAGCAGTGGACACAATCAGCCCCAGCATTTT.

This clonotype was seen ten or more times. This rearrangement joins TRBV10-1 to TRBJ2-1, with 7 nucleotides matching TRBD2. Germline-derived CDR1 and CDR2 are WNHNN and SYGVQD (reference sequence). The CDR3 sequence is 16 residues long. The V segment lost 5 bases and the J segment 0 bases; nucleotides outside the gene matches: 7. CDR3 nucleotide sequence: TGCGCCAGCAGTACAATTAGCGGGTTCTCCTACAATGAGCAGTTCTTC. Translation: CASSTISGFSYNEQFF.

This clonotype was recorded many times. This chain uses TRBV7-3 with TRBJ2-1; D gene unclear. The V and J ends lost 2 bases and 6 bases respectively, with 8 bases between them. The CDR3 spans 13 residues. CDR1 is SGHTA and CDR2 is FQGTGA in the germline V gene. CDR3 sequence reads: CASSLYYPNEQFF. CDR3 coding DNA: TGTGCCAGCAGCTTATATTACCCCAATGAGCAGTTCTTC.

This clonotype was counted many times. The chain recombines TRBV7-2 with TRBJ2-6; D gene ambiguous. The CDR3 contains 14 residues. CDR1 SGHTA and CDR2 FQGNSA come from the germline V gene. V dropped 5 bases and J dropped 0 bases, with 5 bases sitting between them. The CDR3 is CASSTDSGANVLTF. The CDR3 DNA sequence: TGTGCCAGCAGCACAGACTCTGGGGCCAACGTCCTGACTTTC. The entire variable domain, with the rest obtained from reference TRBV7-2 and TRBJ2-6, is as follows: GAGVSQSPSNKVTEKGKDVELRCDPISGHTALYWYRQSLGQGLEFLIYFQGNSAPDKSGLPSDRFSAERTGGSVSTLTIQRTQQEDSAVYLCASSTDSGANVLTFGAGSRLTVL.

This clonotype was seen ten or more times. The J gene is TRBJ2-5, the V gene TRBV6-2 or TRBV6-3, with TRBD2 matching 9 bases. CDR1 is MNHEY, CDR2 SVGEGT, per germline. V lost 8 bases to trimming and J lost 2 bases; unmatched junction nucleotides: 6. The CDR3 length is 14 residues. The CDR3 region is CASYSGGLQETQYF. CDR3 DNA sequence: TGTGCCAGCTATAGCGGGGGCCTACAAGAGACCCAGTACTTC.

On this clonotype: A much more abundant neighbour one base away suggests this may be a read error. J is TRBJ2-7 and V is TRBV20-1; the match to TRBD2 covers 7 bases. The DNA matches TRBJ2-1 better at its end, which makes the J call doubtful. The germline V gene has CDR1 DFQATT and CDR2 SNEGSKA (reference sequence). The CDR3 covers 13 residues. CDR3 region: CSARERGSYEQFF. CDR3 DNA: TGCAGTGCTAGAGAGCGGGGGAGTTACGAGCAGTTCTTC.